This passage covers 32 T cell receptor beta chains from one sample sequenced in a study of OX40 agonist ivuxolimab in advanced cancers. TCRdb's table, derived via immunoSEQ multiplex PCR, lists solely in-frame clones and lacks some. The repertoire has approximately 31,000 clones, roughly 86% of them found once; the top ten carry roughly 58%. The material was CD4+ or CD8+ T cells sorted from blood, obtained in a trial of the OX40 agonist ivuxolimab. The receptors were gathered from an adult with an advanced solid tumor such as melanoma, head and neck, liver or kidney cancer.

The rearrangement joins TRBV11-3 to TRBJ2-7, with D tentatively TRBD1 (6 bases). Germline loops: CDR1 SGHNT, CDR2 YENEEA. Trimming stripped 1 base from V and 2 bases from J, with 9 bases between. This CDR3 has 14 residues. CDR3 sequence: CASSLAGAPYEQYF. CDR3 nucleotides: TGTGCCAGCAGCTTAGCAGGGGCCCCCTACGAGCAGTACTTC.

The chain employs TRBV4-1 and TRBJ1-1, with D unclear. The CDR3 totals 15 residues. Germline CDR1 MGHRA, CDR2 YSYEKL. V was cut by 0 bases and J by 2 bases, with 10 bases left in between. The CDR3 DNA reads TGCGCCAGCAGCCAAGATCCAGGCGCCAACACTGAAGCTTTCTTT. This codes for CASSQDPGANTEAFF.

This sequence joins TRBV20-1 and TRBJ2-7, with a weak D call TRBD1 (6 bases). Germline-derived CDR1 and CDR2 are DFQATT and SNEGSKA (reference sequence). The CDR3 is made up of 11 amino acids. The V end was cut by 4 bases, the J end by 2 bases, with 6 bases between. The CDR3 DNA reads as TGCAGTGCTAACAGGGCCTACGAGCAGTACTTC. Protein product: CSANRAYEQYF.

This chain connects TRBV15 to TRBJ2-2; D not certain. V was clipped by 0 bases and J by 8 bases, with 19 bases between them. This CDR3 is built from 17 residues. Germline-derived CDR1 and CDR2 are LNHNV and YYDKDF (reference sequence). Here the CDR3 DNA reads TGTGCCACCAGCAGAGAGTCGTGGGCGGCTTTCCCGGGGGAGCTGTTTTTT. Residues: CATSRESWAAFPGELFF.

The chain combines TRBV5-8 with TRBJ1-2; D is perhaps TRBD1 (6 bases). V lost 4 bases and J lost 7, with 14 bases in between. The CDR3 runs to 13 residues. The germline V gene encodes CDR1 SGHTS and CDR2 YDEGEE. DNA of the CDR3: TGTGCCAGCAGCGAAGGACAGTTTGCTGGCTACACCTTC. Translated: CASSEGQFAGYTF.

This CDR3 is CAVGTGGYEQYF. DNA for the CDR3: TGTGCCGTCGGGACAGGCGGCTACGAGCAGTACTTC. This rearrangement joins TRBV10-3 to TRBJ2-7; the match to TRBD1 covers 8 bases. From germline, CDR1 is ENHRY and CDR2 SYGVKD. The length of the CDR3 is 12 residues. J lost 3 bases, V lost 11 bases, and 6 bases had no gene match.

This chain joins TRBV27 and TRBJ2-1; the match to TRBD2 covers 7 bases. V shed 3 bases, J shed 6 bases, and the junction held 2 bases outside the gene matches. Germline CDR1 and CDR2: MNHEY and SMNVEV (reference sequence). This CDR3 has 13 amino acids. CDR3 bases: TGTGCCAGCAGTTTCGGGGGGATCAATGAGCAGTTCTTC. Translated: CASSFGGINEQFF.

The genes are TRBV2 and TRBJ1-5; possible D gene TRBD1, 5 bases. Germline CDR1 and CDR2: SNHLY and FYNNEI. This CDR3 contains 14 residues. Trimming pared 3 bases from V and 9 bases from J, leaving 15 bases between. The CDR3 DNA follows: TGTGCCAGCAGTGACGGCGGAGGGGCCCGGCCCCAGCATTTT. This translates into CASSDGGGARPQHF. Full variable domain (outside the CDR3, taken from reference TRBV2 and TRBJ1-5): EPEVTQTPSHQVTQMGQEVILRCVPISNHLYFYWYRQILGQKVEFLVSFYNNEISEKSEIFDDQFSVERPDGSNFTLKIRSTKLEDSAMYFCASSDGGGARPQHFGDGTRLSIL.

The rearrangement links TRBV13 to TRBJ1-4, with D uncertain. V shed 5 bases and J shed 4 bases, with 11 bases lying between them. The CDR3 extends over 14 amino acids. Looked up from germline, CDR1 is PRHDT and CDR2 is FYEKMQ (reference sequence). This CDR3 is CASSTRTHNEKLFF. DNA of the CDR3: TGTGCCAGCAGCACCCGGACCCATAATGAAAAACTGTTTTTT.

The rearrangement links TRBV9 to TRBJ1-2; D remains unclear. Trimming shortened V by 0 bases and J by 4 bases, and 7 bases separated the two germline ends. The germline CDR1 and CDR2 sequences are SGDLS and YYNGEE. This CDR3 has 13 residues. In nucleotides, the CDR3 is TGTGCCAGCAGCGTAGCGGGGATCTATGGCTACACCTTC. It specifies CASSVAGIYGYTF.

V gene TRBV4-3 combines with J gene TRBJ1-5, with a possible D match to TRBD1 (6 bases). This CDR3 spans 17 amino acids. Trimming took off 3 bases at V and 6 bases at J, with 21 bases between the two ends. Germline values: CDR1 LGHNA, CDR2 YSLEER. The CDR3 sequence: CASSQGGWTADGQPQHF. For the CDR3, the DNA is TGCGCCAGCAGCCAGGGTGGCTGGACAGCGGACGGTCAGCCCCAGCATTTT.

V gene TRBV13 combines with J gene TRBJ2-1; D remains unclear. The CDR3 length is 13 residues. Germline-derived CDR1 and CDR2 are PRHDT and FYEKMQ (reference sequence). The germline V and J ends were trimmed by 5 bases and 10 bases, with 15 bases remaining between them. The CDR3 coding sequence is TGTGCCAGCAGCCCGCCCCTAGGCAGGGAGCAGTTCTTC. The encoded protein is CASSPPLGREQFF.

The chain recombines TRBV4-2 with TRBJ2-7; 9 bases map to TRBD1. Germline values: CDR1 LGHNA, CDR2 YNFKEQ. This CDR3 spans 15 amino acids. V was clipped by 0 bases and J by 3 bases; unmatched bases: 3. The CDR3 reads CASSQETGGVYEQYF. The CDR3 DNA reads TGTGCCAGCAGCCAAGAGACAGGGGGTGTCTACGAGCAGTACTTC.

This chain joins TRBV4-3 and TRBJ1-1; possible D gene TRBD1, 5 bases. There are 13 residues in the CDR3. V was clipped by 2 bases and J by 10 bases, with 14 bases between them. Germline V lookup: CDR1 LGHNA, CDR2 YSLEER. The CDR3 sequence: CASSQFEAGLAFF. The CDR3 nucleotides are TGCGCCAGCAGCCAATTCGAAGCAGGGTTAGCTTTCTTT.

In nucleotides, the CDR3 is TGTGCTAGTGGTTCCTCGGGACGGGCTTTCTTT. Translation: CASGSSGRAFF. The chain combines TRBV12-5 with TRBJ1-1; possibly TRBD1 for D (5 bases). The ends were cut back, 4 bases at V and 11 bases at J, with 11 bases in the middle. Germline CDR1 LGHNT, CDR2 FRNRAP. This CDR3 has 11 amino acids.

This chain connects TRBV19 to TRBJ2-1; D is perhaps TRBD1 (5 bases). The CDR3 spans 13 residues. Germline CDR1 LNHDA, CDR2 SQIVND (reference sequence). V was shortened by 4 bases and J by 8 bases, with 12 bases between the two germline ends. The CDR3 bases are TGTGCCAGTAGTACCGGCAGGGTGTATGAGCAGTTCTTC. It codes for CASSTGRVYEQFF.

This chain links TRBV27 with TRBJ2-2; D may be TRBD2 (6 bases). V gave up 3 bases and J gave up 9 bases, with 11 bases separating them. The CDR3 length is 13 residues. CDR1 MNHEY and CDR2 SMNVEV come from the germline V gene (reference sequence). The CDR3 is CASSFSGGRELFF. The DNA for the CDR3 is TGTGCCAGCAGTTTCTCTGGGGGGAGGGAGCTGTTTTTT.

This chain connects TRBV19 to TRBJ1-1; D might be TRBD1 (6 bases). This CDR3 is built from 17 residues. Germline V lookup: CDR1 LNHDA, CDR2 SQIVND (reference sequence). Trimming pared 3 bases from V and 6 bases from J, leaving 23 bases between. CDR3 loop: CASSMIPLGAMGAEAFF. CDR3 DNA: TGTGCCAGTAGTATGATTCCTTTGGGGGCGATGGGTGCTGAAGCTTTCTTT.

The chain employs TRBV21-1 and TRBJ1-5; the table calls TRBD1, which could not be checked here. TRBV21-1 is shown as a pseudogene. The CDR3 totals 15 residues. CDR3 loop: CASSKSQGAVQPQHF. For the CDR3, the DNA is TGTGCCAGCAGCAAAAGTCAGGGGGCCGTTCAGCCCCAGCATTTT.

The chain combines TRBV11-2 with TRBJ2-2; D unresolved. Germline V lookup: CDR1 SGHAT, CDR2 FQNNGV. Between the trimmed V and J ends, which lost 10 bases and 1 base, there was a span of 10 bases. CDR3 size: 13 residues. The CDR3 bases are TGTGCCAACGGCGTTGGGAACACCGGGGAGCTGTTTTTT. It is translated as CANGVGNTGELFF. Together with reference TRBV11-2 and TRBJ2-2, the CDR3 gives the full variable domain: EAGVAQSPRYKIIEKRQSVAFWCNPISGHATLYWYQQILGQGPKLLIQFQNNGVVDDSQLPKDRFSAERLKGVDSTLKIQPAKLEDSAVYLCANGVGNTGELFFGEGSRLTVL.

CDR3 loop: CASSLGRNEQFF. For the CDR3, the DNA is TGTGCCAGCAGTTTAGGGCGGAATGAGCAGTTCTTC. The chain combines TRBV27 with TRBJ2-1; D remains ambiguous. V dropped 2 bases and J dropped 7 bases, with 6 bases sitting between them. Germline V gene sequence: CDR1 MNHEY, CDR2 SMNVEV (reference sequence). This CDR3 comprises 12 residues.

The V call is TRBV9, the J call TRBJ1-2; 7 nucleotides line up with TRBD1. This CDR3 is built from 16 residues. Germline CDR1 is SGDLS and CDR2 is YYNGEE. V lost 4 bases, J lost 0 bases, and 9 bases stayed unmatched. This CDR3 reads CASSLDRVGANYGYTF. CDR3 nucleotides: TGTGCCAGCAGCCTCGACAGGGTGGGAGCTAACTATGGCTACACCTTC.

This clone was seen a single time. The chain joins TRBV5-1 to TRBJ1-1; TRBD1 matches 7 bases. Germline CDR1 is SGHRS and CDR2 is YFSETQ. The J segment lost 1 base and the V segment lost 5 bases, leaving 8 bases of the junction unmatched. The length of the CDR3 is 15 residues. This CDR3 is CASRSDGTANTEAFF. The CDR3 bases are TGCGCCAGCAGGAGTGATGGGACAGCGAACACTGAAGCTTTCTTT.

This chain uses TRBV4-3 with TRBJ2-3, with 12 bases aligning to TRBD1. The CDR3 has 16 amino acids. Germline trimming cut 2 bases from V and 6 bases from J; bases unmatched to any gene: 6. The germline V gene encodes CDR1 LGHNA and CDR2 YSLEER. The CDR3 DNA follows: TGCGCCAGCAGCCAAACGGGACAGGGGGCGCCCGATACGCAGTATTTT. It is translated as CASSQTGQGAPDTQYF.

The chain uses TRBV28 and TRBJ1-4; no clear D. The CDR3 runs to 16 residues. The germline V gene has CDR1 MDHEN and CDR2 SYDVKM. Trimming took off 2 bases at V and 6 bases at J, with 16 bases between the two ends. As DNA, the CDR3 is TGTGCCAGCAGTTTAGAGGGAGCCGGAGTGGATGAAAAACTGTTTTTT. As protein: CASSLEGAGVDEKLFF.

The chain couples TRBV9 to TRBJ2-3; D is possibly TRBD1 (5 bases). The germline V and J ends were trimmed by 0 bases and 0 bases, with 5 bases remaining between them. There are 14 residues in the CDR3. Germline CDR1 reads SGDLS; CDR2 reads YYNGEE. CDR3 DNA sequence: TGTGCCAGCAGCGTAGAGGGGAGCACAGATACGCAGTATTTT. Translation gives CASSVEGSTDTQYF.

The chain recombines TRBV7-6 with TRBJ1-1; no clear D gene. CDR3 length equals 15 residues. The V and J ends lost 1 base and 5 bases respectively, with 14 bases between them. Germline lookup yields CDR1 SGHVS and CDR2 FNYEAQ. CDR3 bases: TGTGCCAGCAGCTTAGGGGCGGACCCCGGGACTGAAGCTTTCTTT. This sequence encodes CASSLGADPGTEAFF.

The chain recombines TRBV27 with TRBJ1-5; no reliable D call. Looked up from germline, CDR1 is MNHEY and CDR2 is SMNVEV (reference sequence). Trimming took off 2 bases at V and 7 bases at J, with 9 bases between the two ends. The CDR3 consists of 13 residues. In DNA, the CDR3 is TGTGCCAGCAGTTTAGGTGGGGTACAGCCCCAGCATTTT. Amino acids: CASSLGGVQPQHF.

In its sample, this clone was seen once. This sequence joins TRBV4-1 and TRBJ1-2; 10 bases fit TRBD1. V gave up 3 bases and J gave up 6 bases; unmatched junction bases: 7. This CDR3 has 15 amino acids. From germline, CDR1 is MGHRA and CDR2 YSYEKL. The DNA for the CDR3 is TGCGCCAGCAGCCACCCGGGACAGGGGATGAATGGCTACACCTTC. It is translated as CASSHPGQGMNGYTF.

V gene TRBV6-5 combines with J gene TRBJ2-7; 12 bases are shared with TRBD2. Germline V CDR1 and CDR2: MNHEY, SVGAGI. The junction had 8 bases not matched to a gene; V was cut back by 5 bases and J by 6 bases. The CDR3 length is 15 residues. In DNA form, the CDR3 reads TGTGCCAGCAGTATAGAGACTAGCGGGGGAGTCGAGCAGTACTTC. Translation gives CASSIETSGGVEQYF.

The V call is TRBV7-6, the J call TRBJ2-5; 8 bases map to TRBD2. The CDR3 has 14 residues. V was pared by 0 bases and J by 8 bases, with 5 bases of the junction left unmatched. Germline loops: CDR1 SGHVS, CDR2 FNYEAQ. CDR3 bases: TGTGCCAGCAGCTTAGCAGGTAGCGGGGTCACCCAGTACTTC. This translates into CASSLAGSGVTQYF. Complete variable domain (other parts from reference TRBV7-6 and TRBJ2-5): GAGVSQSPRYKVTKRGQDVALRCDPISGHVSLYWYRQALGQGPEFLTYFNYEAQQDKSGLPNDRFSAERPEGSISTLTIQRTEQRDSAMYRCASSLAGSGVTQYFGPGTRLLVL.

This clone was counted a single time. The rearrangement uses TRBV19 and TRBJ2-1; 7 bases map to TRBD2. The germline V gene has CDR1 LNHDA and CDR2 SQIVND (reference sequence). The J segment lost 6 bases and the V segment lost 6 bases, leaving 11 bases of the junction unmatched. This CDR3 spans 15 amino acids. Written as DNA, the CDR3 is TGTGCCAGTAGCCCTAGACTAGCTTCCGGCAATGAGCAGTTCTTC. Its translation is CASSPRLASGNEQFF.